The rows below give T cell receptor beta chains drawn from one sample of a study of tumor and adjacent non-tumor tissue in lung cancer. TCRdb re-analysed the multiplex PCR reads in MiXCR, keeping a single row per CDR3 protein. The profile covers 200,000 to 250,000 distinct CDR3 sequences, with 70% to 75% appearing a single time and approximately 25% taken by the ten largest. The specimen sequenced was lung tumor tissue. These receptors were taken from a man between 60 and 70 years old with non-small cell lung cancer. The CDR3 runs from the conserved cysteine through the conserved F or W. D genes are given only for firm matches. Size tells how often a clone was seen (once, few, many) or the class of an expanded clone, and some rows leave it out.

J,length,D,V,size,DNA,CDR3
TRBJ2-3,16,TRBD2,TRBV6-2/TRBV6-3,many,TGTGCCAGCAGTTACGGAGCGGGGGGGCACACAGATACGCAGTATTTT,CASSYGAGGHTDTQYF
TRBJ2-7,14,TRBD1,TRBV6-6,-,TGTGCCAGCAGCCCCAAGGCAGGGGGCAACGAGCATTACTTC,CASSPKAGGNEHYF
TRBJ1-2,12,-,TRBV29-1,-,TGCAGCGTTGATCAGGGGTCGAATGGCTACACCTTC,CSVDQGSNGYTF
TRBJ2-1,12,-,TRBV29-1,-,TGCAGCGTAGTAACAGAGGACAATGAGCAGCTCTTC,CSVVTEDNEQLF
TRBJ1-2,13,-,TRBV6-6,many,TGTGCCAGCACGCCCGACGGCAACTATGGCTACACCTTC,CASTPDGNYGYTF
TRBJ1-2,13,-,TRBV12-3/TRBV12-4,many,TGTGCCAGCAGTTTAGGCAGGGTCTATGGCTACACCTTC,CASSLGRVYGYTF
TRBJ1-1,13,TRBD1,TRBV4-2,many,TGTGCCAGCAGGGACAGGGTTAGCACTGAAGCTTTCTTT,CASRDRVSTEAFF
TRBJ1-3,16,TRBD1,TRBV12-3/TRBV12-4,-,TGTGCCATCAGTTTTCAGACAGGGCTCTCTGGAAACACCATATATTTT,CAISFQTGLSGNTIYF
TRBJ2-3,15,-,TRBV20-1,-,TGCAGTGCTAGAGATCCTAGAGGGGGGGGATATACGAAGTATTTT,CSARDPRGGGYTKYF
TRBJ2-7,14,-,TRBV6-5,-,TGTGCCAGCAGTTACCGCGGGTCAGCCTACGAGCAGTACTTC,CASSYRGSAYEQYF
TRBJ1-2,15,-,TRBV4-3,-,TGCGCCAGCAGCCTCGGACGGGTAGCTAACTATGGCTACACCTTC,CASSLGRVANYGYTF
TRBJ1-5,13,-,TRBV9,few,TGTGCCAGCAGCCCGGGGGCGTATGAGCCCCAGCATTTT,CASSPGAYEPQHF
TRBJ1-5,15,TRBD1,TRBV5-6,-,TGTGCCAGCAGCTACCCCGGGACAGAATATCAGCCCCAGCATTTT,CASSYPGTEYQPQHF
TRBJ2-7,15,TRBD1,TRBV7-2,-,TGTGCCAGCAGCTTAGTGGGACAGGGCGCCTGCGAGCAGTACTTC,CASSLVGQGACEQYF
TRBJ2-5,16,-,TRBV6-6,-,TGTGCCAGCAGTTACTCGCGGGACAAGGGAGGGAAGACTCAGTACTTC,CASSYSRDKGGKTQYF
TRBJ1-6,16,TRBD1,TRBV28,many,TGTGCCAGCAGTTCCCCAGGGACAGGGGATAATTCACCCCTCCACTTT,CASSSPGTGDNSPLHF
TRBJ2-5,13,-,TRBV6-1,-,TGTGCCAGCAGACCCCGTGGTGTATTCGCCCAGTACTTC,CASRPRGVFAQYF
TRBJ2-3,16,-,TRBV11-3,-,TGTGCTAGCAGTTTCCGACTAGAGGGAGTCACAGATACGCAGTATTTT,CASSFRLEGVTDTQYF
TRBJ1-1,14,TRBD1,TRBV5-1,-,TGCGCCAGCAGCTTGGCCGGACAGGGCCCCGTAGCTTTCTTT,CASSLAGQGPVAFF
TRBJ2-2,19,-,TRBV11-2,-,TGTGCCAGTAGCTTAGAGTTTCCCCATGGGCAGGGGAACGCCGGGGAGCTGCTTTTT,CASSLEFPHGQGNAGELLF
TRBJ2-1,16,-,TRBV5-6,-,TGTGCCAGCAGCTTGCTTAGCGTGGGGGCCCAGAATGAGCAGTTCTTC,CASSLLSVGAQNEQFF
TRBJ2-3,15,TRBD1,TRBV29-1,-,TGCAGCGTTTCGACAGGGGGCCAAAGCACAGATACGCAGTATTTT,CSVSTGGQSTDTQYF
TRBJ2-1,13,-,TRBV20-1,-,TGCAGTACAAGAGGCCCTACCTACAATGAGCAGTTCTTC,CSTRGPTYNEQFF
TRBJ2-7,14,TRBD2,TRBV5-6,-,TGTGCCAGCAGCTTAATCCGGGAGGTTAGGGCGCAGAACTTC,CASSLIREVRAQNF
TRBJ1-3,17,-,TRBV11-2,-,TGTGCCAGCAGCCTCACGTCTCGGGTCTCCGGCGGAAACACCATATATTTC,CASSLTSRVSGGNTIYF
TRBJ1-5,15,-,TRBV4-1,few,TGCGCCAGCAGCCAGTCCGGGGTTCAAGGACAGCCCCAGCATTTT,CASSQSGVQGQPQHF
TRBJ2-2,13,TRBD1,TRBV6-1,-,TGTGCCAGCACTAACAGGGGATCCGGGGAGCTGTTTTTT,CASTNRGSGELFF